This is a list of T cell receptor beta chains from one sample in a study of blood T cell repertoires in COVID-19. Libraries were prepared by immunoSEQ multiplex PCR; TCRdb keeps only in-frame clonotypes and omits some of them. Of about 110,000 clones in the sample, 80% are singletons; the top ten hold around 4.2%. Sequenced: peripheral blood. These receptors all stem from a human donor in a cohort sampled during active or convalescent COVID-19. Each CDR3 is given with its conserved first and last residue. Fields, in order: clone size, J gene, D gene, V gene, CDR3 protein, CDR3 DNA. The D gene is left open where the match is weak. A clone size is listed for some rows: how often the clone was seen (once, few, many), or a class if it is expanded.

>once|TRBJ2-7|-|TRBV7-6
CASSLLPKGGAYEQYF
TGTGCCAGCAGCTTATTGCCAAAGGGGGGGGCCTACGAGCAGTACTTC
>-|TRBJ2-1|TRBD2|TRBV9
CASSARLAGGSNEQFF
TGTGCCAGCAGCGCCCGACTAGCGGGGGGGTCCAATGAGCAGTTCTTC
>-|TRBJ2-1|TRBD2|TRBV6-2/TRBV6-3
CASSYRSGGYNEQFF
TGTGCCAGCAGTTATCGGAGCGGGGGCTACAATGAGCAGTTCTTC
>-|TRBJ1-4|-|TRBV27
CASGLMGAGEKLFF
TGTGCCAGCGGGCTGATGGGGGCCGGGGAAAAACTGTTTTTT
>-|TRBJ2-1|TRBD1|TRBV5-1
CASSGGQDTYNEQFF
TGCGCCAGCAGCGGGGGACAGGACACCTACAATGAGCAGTTCTTC
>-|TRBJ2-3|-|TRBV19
CASSIRYSGTQYF
TGTGCCAGTAGTATACGTTACAGCGGTACGCAGTATTTT
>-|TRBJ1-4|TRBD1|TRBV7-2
CASSPRTGVGEKLFF
TGTGCCAGCAGCCCAAGGACAGGGGTGGGAGAAAAACTGTTTTTT
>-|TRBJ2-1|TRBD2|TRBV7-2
CASSWTSGGAIEQFF
TGTGCCAGCAGCTGGACTAGCGGGGGGGCAATTGAGCAGTTCTTC
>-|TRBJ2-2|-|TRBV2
CATRSGGAYGELFF
TGTGCCACCAGGAGTGGGGGCGCCTACGGGGAGCTGTTTTTT
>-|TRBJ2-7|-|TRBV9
CASSVGIGLYEQYF
TGTGCCAGCAGCGTAGGAATAGGACTATACGAGCAGTACTTC
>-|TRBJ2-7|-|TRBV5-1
CASSLAPAGVTYEQYF
TGCGCCAGCAGCTTGGCTCCCGCCGGGGTGACCTACGAGCAGTACTTC
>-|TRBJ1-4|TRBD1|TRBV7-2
CASSLVTGGREKLFF
TGTGCCAGCAGCTTAGTTACAGGGGGTCGTGAAAAACTGTTTTTT
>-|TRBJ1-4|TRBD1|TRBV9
CASSSDRGRGEKLFF
TGTGCCAGCAGTTCCGACAGGGGGCGAGGGGAAAAACTGTTTTTT
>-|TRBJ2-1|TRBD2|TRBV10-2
CASSEKGRLAGPGDNEQFF
TGCGCCAGCAGTGAGAAGGGGAGACTAGCGGGGCCGGGGGACAATGAGCAGTTCTTC
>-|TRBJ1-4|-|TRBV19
CASSIDLQTGKLFF
TGTGCCAGTAGTATAGATCTCCAAACCGGAAAACTGTTTTTT
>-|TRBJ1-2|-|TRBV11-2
CASSLVDALRGGYTF
TGTGCCAGCAGCTTAGTGGATGCCCTAAGAGGTGGCTACACCTTC
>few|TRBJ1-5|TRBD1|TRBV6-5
CASSPDRGVNQPQHF
TGTGCCAGCAGCCCCGACAGGGGAGTAAATCAGCCCCAGCATTTT
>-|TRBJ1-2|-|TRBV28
CASSLRFTGNYGYTF
TGTGCCAGCAGTTTGCGCTTTACCGGGAACTATGGCTACACCTTC
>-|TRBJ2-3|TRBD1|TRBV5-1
CASSVRGRTDTQYF
TGCGCCAGCAGCGTTAGGGGGCGCACAGATACGCAGTATTTT
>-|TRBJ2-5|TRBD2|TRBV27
CASRASGQETQYF
TGTGCCAGCCGGGCTAGCGGCCAAGAGACCCAGTACTTC
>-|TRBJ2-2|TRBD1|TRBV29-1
CSVATGGATGELFF
TGCAGCGTGGCGACAGGGGGGGCCACCGGGGAGCTGTTTTTT
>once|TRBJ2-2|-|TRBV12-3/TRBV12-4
CASSSRLAGELFF
TGTGCCAGCAGTTCCAGACTGGCCGGGGAGCTGTTTTTT
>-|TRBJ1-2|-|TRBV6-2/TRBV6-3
CASSYSSTGKYGYTF
TGTGCCAGCAGTTACTCGTCTACAGGGAAGTATGGCTACACCTTC
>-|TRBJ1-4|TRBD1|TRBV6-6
CASSIRGRVEKLFF
TGTGCCAGCAGTATCAGGGGGCGGGTTGAAAAACTGTTTTTT